Below are 18 T cell receptor beta chains sequenced from a single sample in a study of CD8 T cells in ankylosing spondylitis. Study-wide results and limits: Several highly homologous variants made up a TCR beta motif that seemed to typify ankylosing spondylitis blood.

No antigens are known for them. MiXCR, applied by TCRdb to the 5' RACE reads, yields one record per CDR3 protein. The sample includes around 130,000 distinct CDR3 sequences, approximately 17% of them seen just once. Sequencing was performed on blood, either unsorted or a sorted T cell fraction (not recorded which). These receptors originate from a male donor with ankylosing spondylitis.

The chain is built from TRBV4-2 and TRBJ2-1; 10 bases map to TRBD1. Germline trimming cut 1 base from V and 5 bases from J; bases unmatched to any gene: 5. This CDR3 region has 16 residues. CDR1 and CDR2 (germline): LGHNA, YNFKEQ. CDR3 coding DNA: TGTGCCAGCAGCCAAGTCTCGGGACAGGGGCACAATGAGCAGTTCTTC. Encoded protein: CASSQVSGQGHNEQFF.

This clonotype was picked up a small number of times. The chain joins TRBV20-1 to TRBJ2-7, with 9 nucleotides matching TRBD2. This CDR3 is 13 amino acids long. J was trimmed by 3 bases and V by 8 bases; bases with no gene match: 8. The V gene's germline CDR1 is DFQATT and CDR2 SNEGSKA (reference sequence). CDR3 nucleotides: TGCAGTCTCCTAGCGGGAAATGTCTACGAGCAGTACTTC. Its protein is CSLLAGNVYEQYF.

This clonotype has only a few counts. The gene calls are TRBV7-6 and TRBJ2-5, with 8 bases fitting TRBD1. The CDR3 is made up of 16 amino acids. The ends lost 3 bases at V and 1 base at J; junction bases unmatched: 7. Germline V lookup: CDR1 SGHVS, CDR2 FNYEAQ. CDR3 nucleotide sequence: TGTGCCAGCAGCTTTGACAGGGGTACTCTCCAAGAGACCCAGTACTTC. Its translation: CASSFDRGTLQETQYF.

The table lists this clonotype with a few counts. The chain has TRBV15 and TRBJ2-7; 7 bases fit TRBD1. CDR3 length: 11 residues. The V gene end was trimmed by 9 bases and the J gene end by 2 bases; junction bases not matched to a gene: 1. Per the germline V gene, CDR1 is LNHNV and CDR2 is YYDKDF (reference sequence). The CDR3 DNA reads TGTGCCACGCAGGGGGCCTACGAGCAGTACTTC. Translation gives CATQGAYEQYF.

This clonotype was observed a handful of times. The V gene is TRBV9, the J gene TRBJ1-1; weak D call: TRBD1 (6 bases). Germline assignment: CDR1 SGDLS and CDR2 YYNGEE. The ends were cut back, 4 bases at V and 4 bases at J, with 11 bases in the middle. This CDR3 comprises 13 residues. The CDR3 DNA follows: TGTGCCAGCAGCCCGAGGGGGTCCACTGAAGCTTTCTTT. This encodes CASSPRGSTEAFF.

This clonotype has only a few counts. DNA of the CDR3: TGTGCCAGCAGCTTAGCGGGGAGCGGCTCTCCATCGAGCTCCTACGAGCAGTACTTC. This sequence encodes CASSLAGSGSPSSSYEQYF. The chain recombines TRBV11-1 with TRBJ2-7, with D perhaps matching TRBD2 (5 bases). V was cut by 0 bases and J by 0 bases, with 21 bases left in between. Germline V gives CDR1 SGHAT, CDR2 FQDESV (reference sequence). This CDR3 is 19 amino acids long.

The table lists this clonotype with many counts. Here the CDR3 reads CASTNHAGLNTGELFF. The CDR3 DNA is TGTGCCAGCACCAACCATGCGGGACTTAACACCGGGGAGCTGTTTTTT. The chain couples TRBV7-9 to TRBJ2-2; D possibly corresponds to TRBD2 (6 bases). The CDR3 has 16 amino acids. With 7 bases removed from V and 2 bases from J, the gap between germline ends came to 17 bases. The germline CDR1 and CDR2 sequences are SEHNR and FQNEAQ (reference sequence). The full variable domain, its missing parts supplied by reference TRBV7-9 and TRBJ2-2, is DTGVSQNPRHKITKRGQNVTFRCDPISEHNRLYWYRQTLGQGPEFLTYFQNEAQLEKSRLLSDRFSAERPKGSFSTLEIQRTEQGDSAMYLCASTNHAGLNTGELFFGEGSRLTVL.

This clonotype was seen only a few times. This rearrangement joins TRBV28 to TRBJ2-1; TRBD2 aligns across 9 bases. Germline trimming cut 6 bases from V and 15 bases from J; bases unmatched to any gene: 12. The CDR3 consists of 13 residues. In germline, CDR1 is MDHEN, CDR2 SYDVKM. The CDR3 DNA is TGTGCCAGCAGAGATAGCGGGAGCCCCCTCCCGTTCTTC. This codes for CASRDSGSPLPFF.

The rearrangement links TRBV7-8 to TRBJ1-1, with D hard to call. V was pared by 2 bases and J by 1 base, with 8 bases between. The CDR3 totals 14 residues. The germline V gene has CDR1 SGHVS and CDR2 FQNEAQ. The CDR3 sequence is CASSLNYGNTEAFF. The CDR3 coding sequence is TGTGCCAGCAGCTTAAATTATGGGAACACTGAAGCTTTCTTT.

This clonotype showed up many times. The chain employs TRBV12-3 or TRBV12-4 and TRBJ2-7; 9 bases map to TRBD1. This CDR3 comprises 19 residues. The trim removed 4 bases at V and 4 bases at J, leaving 20 bases unmatched. The CDR3 DNA follows: TGTGCCAGCAGTTCTTTGGAAAATACAGGGGGCGCATGGAGGTACGAGCAGTACTTC. Protein product: CASSSLENTGGAWRYEQYF.

This clonotype was seen only a few times. V gene TRBV20-1 combines with J gene TRBJ2-1; D remains ambiguous. This CDR3 is built from 14 residues. Trimming took 5 bases from V and 2 from J, leaving 13 bases between them. CDR1 DFQATT and CDR2 SNEGSKA come from the germline V gene (reference sequence). The CDR3 protein is CSAANFRPYNEQFF. In nucleotides, the CDR3 is TGCAGTGCTGCTAACTTCAGACCCTACAATGAGCAGTTCTTC.

This clonotype was detected a few times. This chain joins TRBV6-1 and TRBJ2-2, with 10 nucleotides matching TRBD1. CDR1 and CDR2 (germline): MNHNS, SASEGT. V trimming: 1 base; J trimming: 4 bases; junction bases outside the gene matches: 3. The CDR3 length is 16 residues. CDR3 loop: CASSEGDRGFTGELFF. The CDR3 region has the DNA TGTGCCAGCAGTGAAGGGGACAGGGGATTCACCGGGGAGCTGTTTTTT.

This clonotype was recorded a few times. This chain joins TRBV5-1 and TRBJ1-2; D perhaps matches TRBD1 (5 bases). Trimming removed 4 bases at V and 8 bases at J, with 21 bases between. This CDR3 has 15 residues. Germline assignment: CDR1 SGHRS and CDR2 YFSETQ. CDR3 sequence: CASSLGPTVPHGYTF. The CDR3 DNA reads TGCGCCAGCAGCCTGGGGCCCACGGTCCCGCACGGCTACACCTTC.

This sequence joins TRBV29-1 and TRBJ1-5, with D possibly matching TRBD1 (6 bases). Germline V gives CDR1 SQVTM, CDR2 ANQGSEA. This CDR3 contains 15 residues. V lost 7 bases to trimming and J lost 1 base, with 17 bases between them. Written as DNA, the CDR3 is TGCAGCGCCTCCGGAGGGGGTCTCAGCAATCAGCCCCAGCATTTT. Protein: CSASGGGLSNQPQHF.

This clonotype has more than one count but fewer than ten. The chain joins TRBV5-1 to TRBJ1-1, with D unresolved. The CDR3 runs to 16 residues. CDR1 and CDR2 (germline): SGHRS, YFSETQ. Trimming removed 1 base from V and 0 bases from J, with 13 bases in between. As DNA, the CDR3 is TGCGCCAGCAGCTTGAAGGGAACAGTATTGAACACTGAAGCTTTCTTT. Translation: CASSLKGTVLNTEAFF.

The chain combines TRBV7-9 with TRBJ1-6; 7 positions match TRBD1. The CDR3 is 16 amino acids. The V and J ends lost 5 bases and 3 bases, in that order; junction bases with no gene match: 7. Germline CDR1 is SEHNR and CDR2 is FQNEAQ (reference sequence). The CDR3 loop is CASSLTGQHYNSPLHF. The CDR3 bases are TGTGCCAGCAGCCTAACGGGACAGCACTATAATTCACCCCTCCACTTT.

The chain couples TRBV6-6 to TRBJ2-1, with no clear D. CDR3 length equals 11 residues. Trimming took off 6 bases at V and 7 bases at J, with 7 bases between the two ends. Looked up from germline, CDR1 is MNHNY and CDR2 is SVGAGI (reference sequence). CDR3 bases: TGTGCCAGCAGCCAAAGTAATGAGCAGTTCTTC. This gives the protein CASSQSNEQFF.

The gene calls are TRBV4-1 and TRBJ1-1, with D tentatively TRBD1 (5 bases). Germline V gene lookup returns CDR1 MGHRA and CDR2 YSYEKL. The CDR3 loop spans 16 amino acids. Trimming pared 4 bases from V and 4 bases from J, leaving 19 bases between. CDR3 DNA sequence: TGCGCCAGCAGCCGAGGGGTCCGAGGGTTCGTCACTGAAGCTTTCTTT. Its protein is CASSRGVRGFVTEAFF.